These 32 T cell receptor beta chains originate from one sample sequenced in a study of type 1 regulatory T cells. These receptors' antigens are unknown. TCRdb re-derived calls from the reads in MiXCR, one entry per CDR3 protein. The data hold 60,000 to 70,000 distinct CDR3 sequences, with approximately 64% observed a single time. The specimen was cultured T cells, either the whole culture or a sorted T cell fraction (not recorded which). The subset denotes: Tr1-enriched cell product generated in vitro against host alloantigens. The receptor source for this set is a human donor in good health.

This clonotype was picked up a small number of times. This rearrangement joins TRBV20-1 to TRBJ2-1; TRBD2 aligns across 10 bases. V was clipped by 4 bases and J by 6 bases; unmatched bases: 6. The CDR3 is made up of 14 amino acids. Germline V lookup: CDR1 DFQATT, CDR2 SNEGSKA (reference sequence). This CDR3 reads CSATSGSLANEQFF. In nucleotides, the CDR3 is TGCAGTGCTACTAGCGGGAGCCTTGCCAATGAGCAGTTCTTC.

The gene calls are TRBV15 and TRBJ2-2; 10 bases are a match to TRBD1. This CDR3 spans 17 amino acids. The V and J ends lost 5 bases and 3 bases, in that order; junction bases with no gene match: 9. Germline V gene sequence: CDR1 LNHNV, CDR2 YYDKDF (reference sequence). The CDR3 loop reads CATSLKGTGVYTGELFF. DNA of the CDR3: TGTGCCACCAGCCTGAAAGGGACAGGGGTGTACACCGGGGAGCTGTTTTTT. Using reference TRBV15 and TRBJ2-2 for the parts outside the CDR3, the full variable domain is DAMVIQNPRYQVTQFGKPVTLSCSQTLNHNVMYWYQQKSSQAPKLLFHYYDKDFNNEADTPDNFQSRRPNTSFCFLDIRSPGLGDTAMYLCATSLKGTGVYTGELFFGEGSRLTVL.

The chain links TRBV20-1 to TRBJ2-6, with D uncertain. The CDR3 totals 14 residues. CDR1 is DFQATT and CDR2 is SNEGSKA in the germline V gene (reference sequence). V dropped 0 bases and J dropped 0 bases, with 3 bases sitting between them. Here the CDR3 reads CSAREPSGANVLTF. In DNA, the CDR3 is TGCAGTGCTAGAGAACCCTCTGGGGCCAACGTCCTGACTTTC.

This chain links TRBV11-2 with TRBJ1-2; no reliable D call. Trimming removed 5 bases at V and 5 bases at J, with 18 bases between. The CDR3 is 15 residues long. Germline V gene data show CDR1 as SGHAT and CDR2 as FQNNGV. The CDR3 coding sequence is TGTGCCAGCAGCCAAAGCCTCGATTTGGGTTATGGCTACACCTTC. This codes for CASSQSLDLGYGYTF.

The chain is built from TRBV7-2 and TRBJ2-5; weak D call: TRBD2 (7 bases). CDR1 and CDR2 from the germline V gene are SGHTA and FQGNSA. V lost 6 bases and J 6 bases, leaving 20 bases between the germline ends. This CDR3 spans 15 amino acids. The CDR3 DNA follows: TGTGCCAGCAGTCCGCCGGGGGGCGCTTTACAGACCCAGTACTTC. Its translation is CASSPPGGALQTQYF.

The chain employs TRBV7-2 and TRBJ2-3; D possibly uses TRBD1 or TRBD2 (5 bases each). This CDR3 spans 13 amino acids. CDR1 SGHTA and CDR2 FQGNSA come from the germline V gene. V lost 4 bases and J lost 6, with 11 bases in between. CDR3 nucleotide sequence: TGTGCCAGCAGCTGGGACCGGGCCGATACGCAGTATTTT. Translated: CASSWDRADTQYF.

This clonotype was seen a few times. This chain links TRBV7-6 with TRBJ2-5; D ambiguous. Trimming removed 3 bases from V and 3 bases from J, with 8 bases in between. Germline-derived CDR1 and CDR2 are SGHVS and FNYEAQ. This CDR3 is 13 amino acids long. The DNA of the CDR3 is TGTGCCAGCAGCTTCAGCGATGAAGAGACCCAGTACTTC. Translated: CASSFSDEETQYF.

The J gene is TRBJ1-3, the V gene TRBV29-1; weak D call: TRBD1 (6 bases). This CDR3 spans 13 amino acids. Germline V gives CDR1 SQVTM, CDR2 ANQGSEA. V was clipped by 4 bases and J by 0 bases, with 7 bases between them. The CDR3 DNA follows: TGCAGCGTTGCACAGGGCTCTGGAAACACCATATATTTT. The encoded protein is CSVAQGSGNTIYF.

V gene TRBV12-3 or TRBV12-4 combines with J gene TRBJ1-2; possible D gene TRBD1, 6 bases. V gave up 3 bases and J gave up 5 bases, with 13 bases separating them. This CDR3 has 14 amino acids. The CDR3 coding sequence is TGTGCCAGCAGTTTCGCGTCAGGGGATTATGGCTACACCTTC. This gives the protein CASSFASGDYGYTF.

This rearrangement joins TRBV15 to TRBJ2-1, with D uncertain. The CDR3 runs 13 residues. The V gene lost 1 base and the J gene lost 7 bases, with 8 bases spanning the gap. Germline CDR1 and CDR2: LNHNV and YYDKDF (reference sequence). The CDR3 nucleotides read TGTGCCACCAGCAGAGTACCGAAGAATGAGCAGTTCTTC. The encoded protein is CATSRVPKNEQFF.

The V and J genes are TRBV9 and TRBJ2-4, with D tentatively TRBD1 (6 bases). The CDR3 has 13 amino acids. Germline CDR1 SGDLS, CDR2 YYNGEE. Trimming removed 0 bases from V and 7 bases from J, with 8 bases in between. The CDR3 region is CASSVEGVNIQYF. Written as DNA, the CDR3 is TGTGCCAGCAGCGTAGAGGGGGTGAACATTCAGTACTTC. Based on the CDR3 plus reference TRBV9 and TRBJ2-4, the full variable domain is DSGVTQTPKHLITATGQRVTLRCSPRSGDLSVYWYQQSLDQGLQFLIQYYNGEERAKGNILERFSAQQFPDLHSELNLSSLELGDSALYFCASSVEGVNIQYFGAGTRLSVL.

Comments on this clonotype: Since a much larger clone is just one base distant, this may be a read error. The CDR3 DNA follows: TGTGCCAGCAGCGTAGCCCCACCTCACAGGGGCACAGATACGCAGTATTTT. Translating it yields CASSVAPPHRGTDTQYF. The genes are TRBV9 and TRBJ2-3; D is possibly TRBD1 (6 bases). CDR3 length: 17 amino acids. Per germline, CDR1 SGDLS and CDR2 YYNGEE. The V end lost 0 bases, the J end lost 1 base, and 15 bases lay between the germline ends. Using reference TRBV9 and TRBJ2-3 for the parts outside the CDR3, the full variable domain is DSGVTQTPKHLITATGQRVTLRCSPRSGDLSVYWYQQSLDQGLQFLIQYYNGEERAKGNILERFSAQQFPDLHSELNLSSLELGDSALYFCASSVAPPHRGTDTQYFGPGTRLTVL.

The CDR3 bases are TGCGCCAGCAGCCAAGAGGGAATTTATGACGAGCAGTACTTC. As protein: CASSQEGIYDEQYF. This chain links TRBV4-1 with TRBJ2-7, with D unclear. With 0 bases removed from V and 5 bases from J, the gap between germline ends came to 11 bases. Germline CDR1 reads MGHRA; CDR2 reads YSYEKL. The CDR3 covers 14 residues.

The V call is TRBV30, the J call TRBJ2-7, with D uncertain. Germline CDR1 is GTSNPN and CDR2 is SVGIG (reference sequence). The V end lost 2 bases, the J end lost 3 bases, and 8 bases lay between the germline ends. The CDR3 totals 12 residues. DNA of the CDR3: TGTGCCTGGAGTACTTCGGACTACGAGCAGTACTTC. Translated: CAWSTSDYEQYF.

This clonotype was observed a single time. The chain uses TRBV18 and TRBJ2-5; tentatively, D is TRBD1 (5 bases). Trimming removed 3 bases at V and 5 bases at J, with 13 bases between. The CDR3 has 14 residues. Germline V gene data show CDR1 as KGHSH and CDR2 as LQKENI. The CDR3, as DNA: TGTGCCAGCTCACCGCCCGCAGGGCGGGAGACCCAGTACTTC. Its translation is CASSPPAGRETQYF.

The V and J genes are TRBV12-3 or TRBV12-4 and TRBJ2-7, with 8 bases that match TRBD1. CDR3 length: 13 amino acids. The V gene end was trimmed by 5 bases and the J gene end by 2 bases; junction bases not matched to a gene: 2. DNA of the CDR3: TGTGCCAGCAGTCCGACAGGGGCCTACGAGCAGTACTTC. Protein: CASSPTGAYEQYF.

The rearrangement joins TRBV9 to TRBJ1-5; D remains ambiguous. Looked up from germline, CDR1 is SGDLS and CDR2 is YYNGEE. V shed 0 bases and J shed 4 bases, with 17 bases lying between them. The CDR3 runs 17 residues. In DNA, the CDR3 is TGTGCCAGCAGCGTAGGGGCAGACCAAAACCGAAATCAGCCCCAGCATTTT. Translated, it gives CASSVGADQNRNQPQHF.

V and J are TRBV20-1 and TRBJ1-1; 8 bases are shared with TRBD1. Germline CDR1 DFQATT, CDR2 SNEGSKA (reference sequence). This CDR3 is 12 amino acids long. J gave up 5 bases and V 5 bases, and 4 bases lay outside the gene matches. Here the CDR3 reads CSADYRGTEAFF. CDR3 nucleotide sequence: TGCAGTGCTGATTACAGGGGGACTGAAGCTTTCTTT.

CDR3: CSVDERKGADTQYF. The CDR3 DNA follows: TGCAGCGTTGATGAGCGGAAGGGGGCAGATACGCAGTATTTT. This sequence joins TRBV29-1 and TRBJ2-3; weak D call: TRBD1 (6 bases). CDR1 is SQVTM, CDR2 ANQGSEA, per germline. There are 14 residues in the CDR3. The germline V and J ends were trimmed by 3 bases and 4 bases, with 14 bases remaining between them.

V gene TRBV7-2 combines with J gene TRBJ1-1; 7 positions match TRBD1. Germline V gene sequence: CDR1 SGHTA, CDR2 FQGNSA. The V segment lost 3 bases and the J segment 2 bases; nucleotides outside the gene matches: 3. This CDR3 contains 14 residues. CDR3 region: CASSFGTVNTEAFF. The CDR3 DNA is TGTGCCAGCAGCTTCGGGACAGTCAACACTGAAGCTTTCTTT.

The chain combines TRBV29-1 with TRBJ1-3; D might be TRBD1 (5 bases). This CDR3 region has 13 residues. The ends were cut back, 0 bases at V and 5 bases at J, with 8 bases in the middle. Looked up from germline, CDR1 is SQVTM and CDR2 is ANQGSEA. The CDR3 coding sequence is TGCAGCGTTGAAGATCCAGGGCGAAACACCATATATTTT. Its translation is CSVEDPGRNTIYF.

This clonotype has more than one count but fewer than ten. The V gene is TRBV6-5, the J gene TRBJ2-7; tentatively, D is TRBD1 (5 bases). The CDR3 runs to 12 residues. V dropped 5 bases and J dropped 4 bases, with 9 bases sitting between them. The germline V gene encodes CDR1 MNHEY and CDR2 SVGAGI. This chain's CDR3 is CASSTTEYEQYF. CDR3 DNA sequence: TGTGCCAGCAGTACGACAGAATACGAGCAGTACTTC.

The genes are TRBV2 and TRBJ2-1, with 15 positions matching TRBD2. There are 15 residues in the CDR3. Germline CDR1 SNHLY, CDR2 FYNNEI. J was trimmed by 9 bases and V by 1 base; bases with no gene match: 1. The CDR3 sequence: CASSEVGLAGGEQFF. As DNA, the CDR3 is TGTGCCAGCAGTGAAGTGGGACTAGCGGGAGGTGAGCAGTTCTTC.

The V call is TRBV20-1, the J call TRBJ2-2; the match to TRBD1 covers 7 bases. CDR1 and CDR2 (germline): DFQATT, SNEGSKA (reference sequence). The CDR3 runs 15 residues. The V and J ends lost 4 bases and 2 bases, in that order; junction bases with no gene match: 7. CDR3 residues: CSATGTVPNTGELFF. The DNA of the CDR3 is TGCAGTGCTACGGGGACAGTACCAAACACCGGGGAGCTGTTTTTT.

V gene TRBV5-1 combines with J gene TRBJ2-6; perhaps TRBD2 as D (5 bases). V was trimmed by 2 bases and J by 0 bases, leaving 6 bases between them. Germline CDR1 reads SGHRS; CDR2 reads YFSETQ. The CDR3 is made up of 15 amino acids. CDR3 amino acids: CASSFGSSGANVLTF. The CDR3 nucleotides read TGCGCCAGCAGCTTTGGGAGCTCTGGGGCCAACGTCCTGACTTTC.

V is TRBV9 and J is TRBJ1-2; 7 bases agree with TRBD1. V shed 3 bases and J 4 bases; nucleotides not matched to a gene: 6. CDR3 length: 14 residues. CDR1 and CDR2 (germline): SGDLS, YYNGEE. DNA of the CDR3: TGTGCCAGCAGCGACCCCACAGGGGCCTATGGCTACACCTTC. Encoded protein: CASSDPTGAYGYTF. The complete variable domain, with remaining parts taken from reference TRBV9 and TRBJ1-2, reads DSGVTQTPKHLITATGQRVTLRCSPRSGDLSVYWYQQSLDQGLQFLIQYYNGEERAKGNILERFSAQQFPDLHSELNLSSLELGDSALYFCASSDPTGAYGYTFGSGTRLTVV.

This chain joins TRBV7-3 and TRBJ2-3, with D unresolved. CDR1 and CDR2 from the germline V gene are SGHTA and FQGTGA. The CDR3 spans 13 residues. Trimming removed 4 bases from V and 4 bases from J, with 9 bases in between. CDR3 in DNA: TGTGCCAGCAGCTCTCGACATCCAGATACGCAGTATTTT. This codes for CASSSRHPDTQYF.

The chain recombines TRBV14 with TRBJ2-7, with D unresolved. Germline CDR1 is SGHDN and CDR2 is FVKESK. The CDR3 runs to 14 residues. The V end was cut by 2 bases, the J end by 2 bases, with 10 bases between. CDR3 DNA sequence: TGTGCCAGCAGCCAACGTCTACCGCCCTACGAGCAGTACTTC. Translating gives CASSQRLPPYEQYF.

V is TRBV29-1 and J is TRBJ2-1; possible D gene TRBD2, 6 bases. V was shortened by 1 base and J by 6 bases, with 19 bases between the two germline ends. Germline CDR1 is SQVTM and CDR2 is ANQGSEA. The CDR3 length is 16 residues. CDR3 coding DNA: TGCAGCGTTGAAGTTTCCCGGAGGGTGGTGGGCAATGAGCAGTTCTTC. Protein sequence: CSVEVSRRVVGNEQFF.

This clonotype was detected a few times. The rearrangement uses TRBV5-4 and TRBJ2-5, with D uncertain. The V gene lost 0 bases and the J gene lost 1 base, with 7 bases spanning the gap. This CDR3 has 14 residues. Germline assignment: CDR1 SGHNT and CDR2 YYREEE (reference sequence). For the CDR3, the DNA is TGTGCCAGCAGCTTGGTTGGCAGCCAAGAGACCCAGTACTTC. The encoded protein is CASSLVGSQETQYF.

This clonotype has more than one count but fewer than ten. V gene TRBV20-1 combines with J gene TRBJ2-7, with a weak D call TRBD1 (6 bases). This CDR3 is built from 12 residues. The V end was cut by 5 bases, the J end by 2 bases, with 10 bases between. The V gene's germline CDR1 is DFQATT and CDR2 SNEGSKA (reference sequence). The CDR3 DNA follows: TGCAGTGCTCCGACAGGTCCCTACGAGCAGTACTTC. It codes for CSAPTGPYEQYF.

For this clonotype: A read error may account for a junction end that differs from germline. CDR3 DNA: TGTGCCAGCGTTAGGACTAGCGGTAACAATGAGCAGTTTTTC. As protein: CASVRTSGNNEQFF. The genes are TRBV6-2 or TRBV6-3 and TRBJ2-1; 10 bases are shared with TRBD2. Germline V gene sequence: CDR1 MNHEY, CDR2 SVGEGT. The CDR3 contains 14 residues.